Below are 18 T cell receptor beta chains sequenced from a single sample in a study of cytomegalovirus exposure and HLA in healthy donors (dated by TCRdb to about 2017). The receptor library was made with the immunoSEQ multiplex PCR assay. The multiplex PCR relied on a mix of 60 forward primers for TCR Vbeta segments and 13 reverse primers for TCR Jbeta segments. TCRdb retrieved this table from immuneACCESS and kept in-frame rearrangements only. Not all clones are present; in checked studies, unresolved V genes account for under half, and no reason is known for the remainder. The sample table lists around 150,000 clones, about 80% of them with a count of one. Approximately 2.3% of the sample goes to the ten largest clones. Sequencing was carried out using PBMCs. The receptors come from a man aged 40-49 years in good health and CMV-seronegative.

The gene calls are TRBV29-1 and TRBJ2-1; 13 positions match TRBD2. Germline trimming cut 1 base from V and 7 bases from J; bases unmatched to any gene: 7. Germline loops: CDR1 SQVTM, CDR2 ANQGSEA. This CDR3 contains 16 residues. The DNA of the CDR3 is TGCAGCGTTGAAGGTTGGACTAGCGGGAGTGGGAATGAGCAGTTCTTC. Its protein product is CSVEGWTSGSGNEQFF.

This chain connects TRBV30 to TRBJ2-3; unclear D gene. Trimming removed 4 bases at V and 6 bases at J, with 8 bases between. This CDR3 spans 11 amino acids. Germline lookup yields CDR1 GTSNPN and CDR2 SVGIG (reference sequence). The chain's CDR3 is CAWTAADTQYF. DNA for the CDR3: TGTGCCTGGACCGCGGCGGATACGCAGTATTTT. Supplemented by reference TRBV30 and TRBJ2-3, the full variable domain reads SQTIHQWPATLVQPVGSPLSLECTVEGTSNPNLYWYRQAAGRGLQLLFYSVGIGQISSEVPQNLSASRPQDRQFILSSKKLLLSDSGFYLCAWTAADTQYFGPGTRLTVL.

This chain joins TRBV30 and TRBJ2-7; weak D call: TRBD1 (5 bases). From germline, CDR1 is GTSNPN and CDR2 SVGIG (reference sequence). The CDR3 runs to 14 residues. Trimming removed 0 bases from V and 3 bases from J, with 12 bases in between. Here the CDR3 reads CAWSVPGQGYEQYF. The CDR3 coding sequence is TGTGCCTGGAGTGTACCTGGGCAGGGCTACGAGCAGTACTTC.

This clone was seen only once. This chain connects TRBV4-2 to TRBJ2-3; 7 bases agree with TRBD2. In germline, CDR1 is LGHNA, CDR2 YNFKEQ. The CDR3 is 16 residues long. Unmatched junction bases numbered 7, after V lost 4 bases and J lost 0 bases. In DNA, the CDR3 is TGTGCCAGCAGCCCTCTAGCGGATCCTAGCACAGATACGCAGTATTTT. This encodes CASSPLADPSTDTQYF.

The chain is built from TRBV9 and TRBJ1-1; D might be TRBD1 (5 bases). The CDR3 length is 13 residues. The germline gives CDR1 SGDLS, CDR2 YYNGEE. V gave up 3 bases and J gave up 1 base, with 7 bases separating them. This chain's CDR3 is CASSEGSNTEAFF. The CDR3 region has the DNA TGTGCCAGCAGCGAGGGGTCGAACACTGAAGCTTTCTTT.

The chain links TRBV2 to TRBJ1-2; 7 bases match TRBD1. V trimming: 1 base; J trimming: 4 bases; junction bases outside the gene matches: 3. The germline V gene encodes CDR1 SNHLY and CDR2 FYNNEI. The CDR3 runs to 14 residues. The CDR3 region has the DNA TGTGCCAGCAGTGAAGTTGCAGGGGGCTATGGCTACACCTTC. Translating it yields CASSEVAGGYGYTF.

J is TRBJ2-7 and V is TRBV5-1, with 8 bases fitting TRBD2. Germline assignment: CDR1 SGHRS and CDR2 YFSETQ. This CDR3 has 17 amino acids. Germline trimming cut 0 bases from V and 4 bases from J; bases unmatched to any gene: 12. The CDR3 reads CASSLGTSLAQSYEQYF. The CDR3 DNA reads TGCGCCAGCAGCTTGGGGACTAGCCTGGCGCAATCATACGAGCAGTACTTC.

The chain's CDR3 is CASRRGQGVGDTQYF. The DNA of the CDR3 is TGTGCCAGCAGGAGGGGACAGGGGGTGGGAGATACGCAGTATTTT. The rearrangement links TRBV21-1 to TRBJ2-3; the D call in the table, TRBD1, was not verified against the DNA. TRBV21-1 is labeled a pseudogene. CDR3 length equals 15 residues.

The V gene is TRBV5-1, the J gene TRBJ2-1; possibly TRBD1 for D (5 bases). The CDR3 has 15 amino acids. Germline-derived CDR1 and CDR2 are SGHRS and YFSETQ. With 0 bases removed from V and 5 bases from J, the gap between germline ends came to 12 bases. CDR3 sequence: CASSLVTGPNNEQFF. The CDR3 bases are TGCGCCAGCAGCTTGGTCACAGGACCTAACAATGAGCAGTTCTTC.

V and J are TRBV19 and TRBJ2-5; 9 bases map to TRBD2. Per germline, CDR1 LNHDA and CDR2 SQIVND (reference sequence). The V segment lost 1 base and the J segment 2 bases; nucleotides outside the gene matches: 2. The CDR3 is 15 residues long. In nucleotides, the CDR3 is TGTGCCAGTAGTATAGGAGCGGGAGGACAAGAGACCCAGTACTTC. It specifies CASSIGAGGQETQYF.

This clone was found a few times. V is TRBV5-4 and J is TRBJ2-2; 8 nucleotides match TRBD1. The CDR3 has 15 residues. Per germline, CDR1 SGHNT and CDR2 YYREEE (reference sequence). J was trimmed by 4 bases and V by 4 bases; bases with no gene match: 6. CDR3 nucleotide sequence: TGTGCCAGCAGCAAGACAGGGGTGGTCACCGGGGAGCTGTTTTTT. Translating it yields CASSKTGVVTGELFF.

The chain couples TRBV19 to TRBJ2-5, with a tentative D call TRBD1 (5 bases). Per germline, CDR1 LNHDA and CDR2 SQIVND (reference sequence). V lost 5 bases to trimming and J lost 1 base, with 5 bases between them. There are 12 residues in the CDR3. CDR3: CASSGAQETQYF. CDR3 coding DNA: TGTGCCAGTAGTGGGGCCCAAGAGACCCAGTACTTC.

The chain recombines TRBV5-1 with TRBJ1-5, with D possibly being TRBD1 (5 bases). The CDR3 extends over 14 amino acids. The ends were cut back, 4 bases at V and 6 bases at J, with 14 bases in the middle. CDR1 and CDR2 from the germline V gene are SGHRS and YFSETQ. The CDR3 DNA reads TGCGCCAGCAGCGCGGGGCCGGGGGGTCAGCCCCAGCATTTT. Translating it yields CASSAGPGGQPQHF.

The V gene is TRBV10-3, the J gene TRBJ1-2, with D unclear. The CDR3 is 13 amino acids. CDR1 and CDR2 from the germline V gene are ENHRY and SYGVKD. The germline V and J ends were trimmed by 6 bases and 0 bases, with 8 bases remaining between them. CDR3 protein: CAISSGANYGYTF. CDR3 bases: TGTGCCATCAGCTCCGGGGCTAACTATGGCTACACCTTC.

This clone is a singleton in its sample. The chain combines TRBV28 with TRBJ1-4; 8 nucleotides align to TRBD1. In germline, CDR1 is MDHEN, CDR2 SYDVKM. The CDR3 runs to 14 residues. V lost 9 bases, J lost 7 bases, and 10 bases stayed unmatched. For the CDR3, the DNA is TGTGCCAGAGGAAACACAGGGGGGAGTGAAAAACTGTTTTTT. The encoded protein is CARGNTGGSEKLFF.

This sequence joins TRBV4-1 and TRBJ2-3, with 7 bases that match TRBD2. Germline V lookup: CDR1 MGHRA, CDR2 YSYEKL. J gave up 4 bases and V 1 base, and 11 bases lay outside the gene matches. The CDR3 is 17 residues long. This CDR3 reads CASSQGTLPSGSDTQYF. CDR3 DNA sequence: TGCGCCAGCAGCCAAGGTACCTTGCCTAGCGGATCAGATACGCAGTATTTT.

The chain is built from TRBV11-3 and TRBJ2-5; D is perhaps TRBD2 (5 bases). V gave up 5 bases and J gave up 1 base, with 11 bases separating them. There are 14 residues in the CDR3. Germline V lookup: CDR1 SGHNT, CDR2 YENEEA. CDR3 amino acids: CASSRRDSQETQYF. CDR3 sequence (DNA): TGTGCCAGCAGCCGACGGGATTCCCAAGAGACCCAGTACTTC.

V is TRBV5-6 and J is TRBJ2-2; 7 bases align to TRBD1. Trimming took 0 bases from V and 1 from J; bases not matched to a gene: 0. CDR3 length: 15 residues. Germline CDR1 and CDR2: SGHDT and YYEEEE. The CDR3 spells CASSLGDRNTGELFF. The DNA for the CDR3 is TGTGCCAGCAGCTTGGGGGACAGGAACACCGGGGAGCTGTTTTTT.